The present entry profiles one TCR beta chain with its context. The sample comes from a study of blood T cell repertoires in COVID-19. Study-level background: PBMCs, B-cell-depleted T cells, or T cells provided the cDNA or gDNA that made up the material.

Enrollment of patients from Seattle took place during active infection, with longitudinal follow-up. Germline assignment: CDR1 LNHDA and CDR2 SQIVND (reference sequence). V was trimmed by 2 bases and J by 5 bases, leaving 7 bases between them. The CDR3 totals 13 residues. In the original analysis: Reference gene primers were amplified, and this amplification served to estimate nucleated cell counts. Sequencing was performed with immunoSEQ multiplex PCR; in TCRdb, only in-frame clones are kept and a portion is missing. Clone size and the V and J calls come from that table; the DNA yielded D and trimming. The data show some 220,000 clones, around nine tenths seen once.

This receptor was taken from a man aged 25-40 years with COVID-19, enrolled during active disease. The sequencing sample was made of peripheral blood. The genes are TRBV19 and TRBJ1-5, with D unresolved. The CDR3 sequence is CASSIQEDQPQHF. CDR3 sequence (DNA): TGTGCCAGTAGTATACAAGAGGATCAGCCCCAGCATTTT. Complete variable domain (other parts from reference TRBV19 and TRBJ1-5): DGGITQSPKYLFRKEGQNVTLSCEQNLNHDAMYWYRQDPGQGLRLIYYSQIVNDFQKGDIAEGYSVSREKKESFPLTVTSAQKNPTAFYLCASSIQEDQPQHFGDGTRLSIL.